Below, 20 T cell receptor beta chains from the same sample are listed, as sequenced in a study of response to subunit inactivated influenza vaccine. MiXCR, applied by TCRdb to the RT-PCR reads, yields one record per CDR3 protein. The repertoire holds more than 700,000 distinct CDR3 sequences, with roughly 20% as singletons. The sequencing here drew on PBMCs from blood, taken around 5 days after vaccination. These receptor sequences come from a man in his fifties or sixties who received an inactivated influenza vaccine.

This clonotype has more than one count but fewer than ten. The rearrangement joins TRBV5-1 to TRBJ2-1, with 7 positions matching TRBD2. CDR1 is SGHRS, CDR2 YFSETQ, per germline. The CDR3 has 16 amino acids. Unmatched junction bases numbered 7, after V lost 0 bases and J lost 4 bases. The CDR3 DNA reads TGCGCCAGCAGCTTGGGGCCGACTAGCATTTACAATGAGCAGTTCTTC. Its translation: CASSLGPTSIYNEQFF.

CDR3 region: CASSYQYRGEQFF. The CDR3 DNA follows: TGTGCCAGCAGTTACCAATACCGGGGTGAGCAGTTCTTC. The chain recombines TRBV6-5 with TRBJ2-1, with a possible D match to TRBD2 (5 bases). Germline CDR1 MNHEY, CDR2 SVGAGI. V was pared by 2 bases and J by 9 bases, with 11 bases between. There are 13 residues in the CDR3.

The V gene is TRBV3-1, the J gene TRBJ2-2; tentatively, D is TRBD1 (6 bases). CDR3 length equals 14 residues. V gave up 3 bases and J gave up 5 bases, with 10 bases separating them. Looked up from germline, CDR1 is LGHDT and CDR2 is YNNKEL (reference sequence). The CDR3 protein is CASSQLTGTGELFF. The CDR3 DNA reads TGTGCCAGCAGCCAGCTTACAGGGACCGGGGAGCTGTTTTTT.

V and J are TRBV20-1 and TRBJ2-1; D possibly uses TRBD1 or TRBD2 (6 bases each). This CDR3 comprises 14 residues. Trimming took off 7 bases at V and 2 bases at J, with 15 bases between the two ends. Per germline, CDR1 DFQATT and CDR2 SNEGSKA (reference sequence). The CDR3 region is CSGGGSGPYNEQFF. CDR3 coding DNA: TGCAGTGGAGGGGGTAGCGGTCCCTACAATGAGCAGTTCTTC.

The DNA of the CDR3 is TGTGCCAGCTCACCGGACTCCGTCGAGCAGTACTTC. This sequence encodes CASSPDSVEQYF. V is TRBV18 and J is TRBJ2-7; D possibly corresponds to TRBD2 (5 bases). Germline CDR1 reads KGHSH; CDR2 reads LQKENI. CDR3 length: 12 amino acids. Trimming removed 3 bases at V and 6 bases at J, with 9 bases between.

This clonotype was observed a few times. The chain carries TRBV6-5 and TRBJ2-1; 12 nucleotides agree with TRBD2. Per germline, CDR1 MNHEY and CDR2 SVGAGI. This CDR3 region has 14 residues. After removal of 5 bases from V and 8 bases from J, the junction contained 4 bases not matched to a gene. The CDR3 region has the DNA TGTGCCAGCAGTACTAGCGGGAGGTGGGATGAGCAGTTCTTC. Translating gives CASSTSGRWDEQFF.

The J gene is TRBJ1-2, the V gene TRBV29-1; TRBD1 matches at 8 bases. From germline, CDR1 is SQVTM and CDR2 ANQGSEA. This CDR3 contains 15 residues. V was pared by 7 bases and J by 0 bases, with 10 bases of the junction left unmatched. The DNA for the CDR3 is TGCAGCGCCTCGGGACAGGAGACTACTAACTATGGCTACACCTTC. Its translation is CSASGQETTNYGYTF.

This clonotype was detected a few times. The chain couples TRBV10-3 to TRBJ2-3, with 9 bases that match TRBD1. The germline V gene has CDR1 ENHRY and CDR2 SYGVKD. The CDR3 loop spans 13 amino acids. Trimming at V came to 8 bases and at J to 5 bases, leaving 5 bases not matched to a gene. The CDR3 sequence: CAISDRGEDTQYF. The CDR3 coding sequence is TGTGCCATCTCCGACAGGGGGGAAGATACGCAGTATTTT.

The chain uses TRBV7-9 and TRBJ2-5; tentatively, D is TRBD1 or TRBD2 (5 bases each). The germline V gene has CDR1 SEHNR and CDR2 FQNEAQ (reference sequence). The CDR3 spans 13 residues. V was cut by 5 bases and J by 6 bases, with 13 bases left in between. CDR3 DNA sequence: TGTGCCAGCAGCCTCGCGAGGGGCAAGACCCAGTACTTC. Its translation is CASSLARGKTQYF.

This chain joins TRBV24-1 and TRBJ2-7; D is unclear. In germline, CDR1 is KGHDR, CDR2 SFDVKD. V dropped 1 base and J dropped 7 bases, with 4 bases sitting between them. CDR3 length: 11 residues. DNA of the CDR3: TGTGCCACCAGTGATTTCCGGGAGCAGTACTTC. It yields the protein CATSDFREQYF.

The chain is built from TRBV18 and TRBJ2-3; D is uncertain. The CDR3 spans 17 residues. V was clipped by 1 base and J by 2 bases, with 16 bases between them. Per germline, CDR1 KGHSH and CDR2 LQKENI. CDR3 protein: CASSPLWPSTHTDTQYF. CDR3 coding DNA: TGTGCCAGCTCACCACTGTGGCCTTCCACTCACACAGATACGCAGTATTTT.

This sequence joins TRBV19 and TRBJ1-1; D unclear. This CDR3 is 13 amino acids long. Germline lookup yields CDR1 LNHDA and CDR2 SQIVND (reference sequence). Trimming cost V 5 bases and J 6 bases, with 13 bases left between them. This CDR3 is CASSFPGRSEAFF. CDR3 DNA sequence: TGTGCCAGTAGTTTCCCCGGGAGGTCTGAAGCTTTCTTT.

Written as DNA, the CDR3 is TGTGCCATCAGTGAGCAAATAGATAGTGCAGATACGCAGTATTTT. It codes for CAISEQIDSADTQYF. The chain is built from TRBV10-3 and TRBJ2-3, with D uncertain. Between the trimmed V and J ends, which lost 2 bases and 4 bases, there was a span of 13 bases. The CDR3 contains 15 residues. Germline V gives CDR1 ENHRY, CDR2 SYGVKD.

This clonotype was seen a handful of times. This sequence joins TRBV12-3 or TRBV12-4 and TRBJ2-1; D ambiguous. The CDR3 contains 11 residues. Trimming took 3 bases from V and 10 from J, leaving 7 bases between them. DNA of the CDR3: TGTGCCAGCAGTTTTTTGTCGGAGCAGTTCTTC. This gives the protein CASSFLSEQFF.

This clonotype was counted a few times. This chain uses TRBV27 with TRBJ2-1; weak D call: TRBD2 (5 bases). The CDR3 spans 15 residues. V lost 6 bases to trimming and J lost 1 base, with 13 bases between them. The germline gives CDR1 MNHEY, CDR2 SMNVEV (reference sequence). CDR3 sequence reads: CASREGSGSYNEQFF. The CDR3 coding sequence is TGTGCCAGCAGAGAGGGATCCGGGTCCTACAATGAGCAGTTCTTC.

This chain links TRBV6-2 or TRBV6-3 with TRBJ2-7; a possible D gene is TRBD1 (5 bases). This CDR3 has 14 residues. Deletions cut 2 bases from V and 3 bases from J, with 11 bases between. Germline values: CDR1 MNHEY, CDR2 SVGEGT. The CDR3 DNA reads TGTGCCAGCAGTTACGAGGTCAGGGACTACGAGCAGTACTTC. It is translated as CASSYEVRDYEQYF.

This clonotype showed up just once. The chain combines TRBV6-1 with TRBJ2-4, with a tentative D call TRBD2 (6 bases). V was cut by 5 bases and J by 7 bases, with 21 bases left in between. Germline V gives CDR1 MNHNS, CDR2 SASEGT. The length of the CDR3 is 16 residues. CDR3 sequence: CASSPPPGLSANIQYF. In DNA form, the CDR3 reads TGTGCCAGCAGTCCACCCCCGGGACTGTCGGCTAACATTCAGTACTTC.

This clonotype was seen only a few times. The J gene is TRBJ2-1, the V gene TRBV6-2 or TRBV6-3, with a weak D call TRBD1 (5 bases). Germline loops: CDR1 MNHEY, CDR2 SVGEGT. The V gene lost 6 bases and the J gene lost 0 bases, with 12 bases spanning the gap. The CDR3 totals 15 residues. The CDR3: CASSSQGVSYNEQFF. The CDR3 region has the DNA TGTGCCAGCAGCTCCCAGGGTGTCTCCTACAATGAGCAGTTCTTC.

This clonotype was seen only a few times. V gene TRBV27 combines with J gene TRBJ2-7; D is undetermined. The germline V gene has CDR1 MNHEY and CDR2 SMNVEV (reference sequence). The CDR3 is made up of 13 amino acids. Trimming took 6 bases from V and 3 from J, leaving 12 bases between them. The CDR3 bases are TGTGCCAGCAGCCTCGGGTCGATCTACGAGCAGTACTTC. This encodes CASSLGSIYEQYF.

Ten or more counts support this clonotype. This sequence joins TRBV20-1 and TRBJ2-3; 9 bases are a match to TRBD2. Germline CDR1 and CDR2: DFQATT and SNEGSKA (reference sequence). The trim removed 5 bases at V and 5 bases at J, leaving 14 bases unmatched. The CDR3 totals 16 residues. CDR3 sequence: CSARPLAGGHKDTQYF. CDR3 DNA: TGCAGTGCTCGGCCCCTGGCGGGGGGGCATAAAGATACGCAGTATTTT.